These T cell receptor beta chains were read from a single sample in a study of T cell repertoires in cytomegalovirus infection. TCRdb analysed the reads with MiXCR anew, one entry per CDR3 protein. The data contain hundreds of thousands of distinct CDR3 sequences, about 9.2% of them singletons. Sequenced sample: PBMCs. Every receptor here comes from a human donor in good health (CMV status not recorded). Some clones in this sample may be carry-over from other donors' samples. Both conserved end residues are part of each CDR3. The D gene is left open where the match is weak. Size is stated for part of the rows, as once, few or many counts, or as a class when the clone is expanded.

d_gene: TRBD1
v_gene: TRBV20-1
j_gene: TRBJ1-1
abundance: NA
CDR3nt: TGCAGTGCTAGACTCACAGGGGTCACTGAAGCTTTCTTT
CDR3aa: CSARLTGVTEAFF

d_gene: NA
v_gene: TRBV6-2/TRBV6-3
j_gene: TRBJ2-1
abundance: few
CDR3nt: TGTGCCAGCTGCCCCAGGGCGGACAATGAGCAGTTCTTC
CDR3aa: CASCPRADNEQFF

d_gene: NA
v_gene: TRBV27
j_gene: TRBJ2-1
abundance: many
CDR3nt: TGTGCCAGCGCAAGAGGGGTGCATGAGCAGTTCTTC
CDR3aa: CASARGVHEQFF

d_gene: TRBD2
v_gene: TRBV7-2
j_gene: TRBJ2-1
abundance: many
CDR3nt: TGTGCCAGCAGTTCCTATGGGGGGGCCTACAATGAGCAGTTCTTC
CDR3aa: CASSSYGGAYNEQFF

d_gene: TRBD1
v_gene: TRBV20-1
j_gene: TRBJ1-2
abundance: NA
CDR3nt: TGCAGTGTCCTGACAGGGTACTATGGCTACACCTTC
CDR3aa: CSVLTGYYGYTF

d_gene: NA
v_gene: TRBV7-2
j_gene: TRBJ2-3
abundance: many
CDR3nt: TGTGCCAGCAGCTTAACCGGAACCTCTAATACGCAGTATTTT
CDR3aa: CASSLTGTSNTQYF

d_gene: TRBD1
v_gene: TRBV19
j_gene: TRBJ2-1
abundance: NA
CDR3nt: TGTGCCAGTAGCCGACAGGGGCTCAACTCCTACAATGAGCAGTTCTTC
CDR3aa: CASSRQGLNSYNEQFF

d_gene: NA
v_gene: TRBV7-2
j_gene: TRBJ1-1
abundance: many
CDR3nt: TGTGCCAGCAGCTCCCAGGGGAACACTGAAGCTTTCTTT
CDR3aa: CASSSQGNTEAFF

d_gene: NA
v_gene: TRBV4-2
j_gene: TRBJ1-1
abundance: NA
CDR3nt: TGTGCCAGCAGCCAAGACAGGTCGCCTGAAGCTTTCTTT
CDR3aa: CASSQDRSPEAFF

d_gene: NA
v_gene: TRBV14
j_gene: TRBJ2-1
abundance: few
CDR3nt: TGTGCCAGCAGCCAAGTTGCTGGGTCCTACAATGAGCAGTTCTTC
CDR3aa: CASSQVAGSYNEQFF

d_gene: TRBD2
v_gene: TRBV4-3
j_gene: TRBJ2-1
abundance: few
CDR3nt: TGCGCCAGCAGCCAAGGGCTAGCGGGGGGGCATAATGAGCAGTTCTTC
CDR3aa: CASSQGLAGGHNEQFF

d_gene: TRBD2
v_gene: TRBV6-2/TRBV6-3
j_gene: TRBJ2-1
abundance: many
CDR3nt: TGTGCCAGCTCCGGGGTAGCGGGGGGCCAATACAATGAGCAGTTCTTC
CDR3aa: CASSGVAGGQYNEQFF

d_gene: TRBD2
v_gene: TRBV7-2
j_gene: TRBJ2-3
abundance: many
CDR3nt: TGTGCCAGCAGCCTAAGCCGGGGGGACACAGATACGCAGTATTTT
CDR3aa: CASSLSRGDTDTQYF

d_gene: NA
v_gene: TRBV6-2/TRBV6-3
j_gene: TRBJ1-1
abundance: many
CDR3nt: TGTGCCAGCAGTTACTCGAATAGGGGCGACACTGAAGCTTTCTTT
CDR3aa: CASSYSNRGDTEAFF

d_gene: TRBD1
v_gene: TRBV20-1
j_gene: TRBJ1-4
abundance: few
CDR3nt: TGCAGTGCTAGTGATCCGGGACAGCACTATGAAAAACTGTTTTTT
CDR3aa: CSASDPGQHYEKLFF

d_gene: NA
v_gene: TRBV7-7
j_gene: TRBJ2-1
abundance: many
CDR3nt: TGTGCTAGCAGCTCGGGACCCTGGAGTGAGCAGTTCTTC
CDR3aa: CASSSGPWSEQFF

d_gene: TRBD2
v_gene: TRBV7-2
j_gene: TRBJ2-7
abundance: NA
CDR3nt: TGTGCCAGCAGCTCCTCGGCCTCTAGCGGGGGGGCCTCCGAGCAGTACTTC
CDR3aa: CASSSSASSGGASEQYF

d_gene: TRBD2
v_gene: TRBV7-3
j_gene: TRBJ2-3
abundance: few
CDR3nt: TGTGCCAGCAGCTTACTAGCGGGGGGGCCAGATACGCAGTATTTT
CDR3aa: CASSLLAGGPDTQYF

d_gene: NA
v_gene: TRBV14
j_gene: TRBJ2-7
abundance: many
CDR3nt: TGTGCCAGCAGCCAAGGGTATCAAAAAACGGAGGAGCAGTACTTC
CDR3aa: CASSQGYQKTEEQYF

d_gene: NA
v_gene: TRBV7-9
j_gene: TRBJ1-5
abundance: many
CDR3nt: TGTGCCAGCAGCCCCATAGGTTTATCAGGCAATCAGCCCCAGCATTTT
CDR3aa: CASSPIGLSGNQPQHF

d_gene: NA
v_gene: TRBV7-9
j_gene: TRBJ2-7
abundance: many
CDR3nt: TGTGCCAGCAGCCCTCCTTCGAGCTCCTACGAGCAGTACTTC
CDR3aa: CASSPPSSSYEQYF

d_gene: TRBD1
v_gene: TRBV7-6
j_gene: TRBJ2-1
abundance: many
CDR3nt: TGTGCCAGCAGCCTGAGACAGGGGTGGGAGTACAATGAGCAGTTCTTC
CDR3aa: CASSLRQGWEYNEQFF

d_gene: NA
v_gene: TRBV28
j_gene: TRBJ1-5
abundance: many
CDR3nt: TGTGCCAGCAGTTTATACGGCCGCAATCAGCCCCAGCATTTT
CDR3aa: CASSLYGRNQPQHF

d_gene: NA
v_gene: TRBV28
j_gene: TRBJ2-3
abundance: many
CDR3nt: TGTGCCAGCAGTCCCCTTTCACGGGGGGCCGGCACAGATACGCAGTATTTT
CDR3aa: CASSPLSRGAGTDTQYF

d_gene: NA
v_gene: TRBV7-2
j_gene: TRBJ2-1
abundance: many
CDR3nt: TGTGCCAGCAGCCTCCCCGGGCCATACAATGAGCAGTTCTTC
CDR3aa: CASSLPGPYNEQFF

d_gene: NA
v_gene: TRBV5-4
j_gene: TRBJ2-3
abundance: many
CDR3nt: TGTGCCAGCAGCTTTAAGACAGGTCCAGATACGCAGTATTTT
CDR3aa: CASSFKTGPDTQYF

d_gene: NA
v_gene: TRBV20-1
j_gene: TRBJ2-5
abundance: many
CDR3nt: TGCAGTGCTAGACAGGGCTTGGAGACCCAGTACTTC
CDR3aa: CSARQGLETQYF

d_gene: NA
v_gene: TRBV12-3/TRBV12-4
j_gene: TRBJ1-6
abundance: many
CDR3nt: TGTGCCACTCGGGGGGGGGGAACCTATAATTCACCCCTCCACTTT
CDR3aa: CATRGGGTYNSPLHF

d_gene: NA
v_gene: TRBV28
j_gene: TRBJ1-3
abundance: many
CDR3nt: TGTGCCAGCAGTCAGACAGGTTCTCGGAGCTCTGGAAACACCATATATTTT
CDR3aa: CASSQTGSRSSGNTIYF

d_gene: TRBD2
v_gene: TRBV10-3
j_gene: TRBJ2-1
abundance: many
CDR3nt: TGTGCCATCAGTGTATCTAGCGGGGGGGCCAATGAGCAGTTCTTC
CDR3aa: CAISVSSGGANEQFF

d_gene: NA
v_gene: TRBV28
j_gene: TRBJ2-3
abundance: many
CDR3nt: TGTGCCAGCAGCGCCCCAACCAGCCGCACAGATACGCAGTATTTT
CDR3aa: CASSAPTSRTDTQYF

d_gene: NA
v_gene: TRBV28
j_gene: TRBJ2-6
abundance: many
CDR3nt: TGTGCCAGCAACCTCGATGGGGCCAACGTCCTGACTTTC
CDR3aa: CASNLDGANVLTF

d_gene: NA
v_gene: TRBV29-1
j_gene: TRBJ1-2
abundance: NA
CDR3nt: TGCAGCGTCGGACTCTACACCTTC
CDR3aa: CSVGLYTF

d_gene: NA
v_gene: TRBV18
j_gene: TRBJ1-1
abundance: NA
CDR3nt: TGTGCCAGCACACCATTGAACACTGAAGCTTTCTTT
CDR3aa: CASTPLNTEAFF

d_gene: NA
v_gene: TRBV29-1
j_gene: TRBJ2-3
abundance: many
CDR3nt: TGCAGTGGGGCCCACACAGATACGCAGTATTTT
CDR3aa: CSGAHTDTQYF

d_gene: NA
v_gene: TRBV3-1
j_gene: TRBJ1-6
abundance: NA
CDR3nt: TGTGCCAGCAGCCTCGCAGTGGACAGTTATAATTCACCCCTCCACTTT
CDR3aa: CASSLAVDSYNSPLHF

d_gene: NA
v_gene: TRBV29-1
j_gene: TRBJ1-1
abundance: few
CDR3nt: TGCAGCGTTCGGGTTAACGTGGGGAACACTGAAGCTTTCTTT
CDR3aa: CSVRVNVGNTEAFF

d_gene: NA
v_gene: TRBV4-2
j_gene: TRBJ2-2
abundance: many
CDR3nt: TGTGCCAGCAGCCAAGATGAGGGGAACACCGGGGAGCTGTTTTTT
CDR3aa: CASSQDEGNTGELFF

d_gene: NA
v_gene: TRBV11-2
j_gene: TRBJ2-2
abundance: many
CDR3nt: TGTGCCAGCAGCGGCGGAGGACAGACGGGGACCGGGGAGCTGTTTTTT
CDR3aa: CASSGGGQTGTGELFF

d_gene: NA
v_gene: TRBV10-3
j_gene: TRBJ1-2
abundance: many
CDR3nt: TGTGCCATCAGTGCGAGGGAAGCTAACTATGGCTACACCTTC
CDR3aa: CAISAREANYGYTF

d_gene: NA
v_gene: TRBV28
j_gene: TRBJ1-1
abundance: many
CDR3nt: TGTGCCAGCAGTTTTCCGGCACCCCAAGCTTTCTTT
CDR3aa: CASSFPAPQAFF

d_gene: NA
v_gene: TRBV19
j_gene: TRBJ2-2
abundance: many
CDR3nt: TGTGCCGGAGGGTGGACCGGGGAGCTGTTTTTT
CDR3aa: CAGGWTGELFF

d_gene: NA
v_gene: TRBV6-4
j_gene: TRBJ2-2
abundance: NA
CDR3nt: TGTGCCAGCAGTGACTCGATTTCTACCGGGGAGCTGTTTTTT
CDR3aa: CASSDSISTGELFF

d_gene: TRBD1
v_gene: TRBV25-1
j_gene: TRBJ2-1
abundance: many
CDR3nt: TGTGCCAGCAGTGATAAAGGGGGCACGAGCTCCTACAATGAGCAGTTCTTC
CDR3aa: CASSDKGGTSSYNEQFF

d_gene: NA
v_gene: TRBV7-9
j_gene: TRBJ1-2
abundance: many
CDR3nt: TGTGCCAGCAGCTTAGCGCAGGGTGACTATGGCTACACCTTC
CDR3aa: CASSLAQGDYGYTF

d_gene: TRBD1
v_gene: TRBV20-1
j_gene: TRBJ2-2
abundance: NA
CDR3nt: TGCAGTGCTGCCCGGGACAGGGGTTTAAACACCGGGGAGCTGTTTTTT
CDR3aa: CSAARDRGLNTGELFF

d_gene: TRBD1
v_gene: TRBV7-3
j_gene: TRBJ2-5
abundance: many
CDR3nt: TGTGCCAGCAGCCCGGGACAGGGGCGCCAAGAGACCCAGTACTTC
CDR3aa: CASSPGQGRQETQYF

d_gene: NA
v_gene: TRBV6-1
j_gene: TRBJ1-4
abundance: few
CDR3nt: TGTGCCAGCAGCTACACTGCAACTAATGAAAAACTGTTTTTT
CDR3aa: CASSYTATNEKLFF

d_gene: TRBD1
v_gene: TRBV25-1
j_gene: TRBJ1-1
abundance: NA
CDR3nt: TGTGCCAGCAAGAGGACAGGGGTTTACACTGAAGCTTTCTTT
CDR3aa: CASKRTGVYTEAFF

d_gene: NA
v_gene: TRBV5-1
j_gene: TRBJ1-1
abundance: NA
CDR3nt: TGCGCCAGCAGCTTCCCCGAGCGGACTGAAGCTTTCTTT
CDR3aa: CASSFPERTEAFF

d_gene: NA
v_gene: TRBV28
j_gene: TRBJ2-1
abundance: many
CDR3nt: TGTGCCAGCAGTTTAAGGGACAACTACAATGAGCAGTTCTTC
CDR3aa: CASSLRDNYNEQFF

d_gene: NA
v_gene: TRBV7-2
j_gene: TRBJ1-1
abundance: many
CDR3nt: TGTGCCAGCAGCTTAGTACCGGGGGTGGTCACTGAAGCTTTCTTT
CDR3aa: CASSLVPGVVTEAFF

d_gene: NA
v_gene: TRBV20-1
j_gene: TRBJ2-1
abundance: NA
CDR3nt: TGCAGTGCTACCCGAAACCCACTTGAGCAGTTCTTC
CDR3aa: CSATRNPLEQFF

d_gene: TRBD1
v_gene: TRBV7-8
j_gene: TRBJ1-5
abundance: many
CDR3nt: TGTGCCAGCAGCTTAGCGCAAGGGGGCCCTCAGCCCCAGCATTTT
CDR3aa: CASSLAQGGPQPQHF